Listed below are T cell receptor beta chains from one sample, sequenced in a study of regulatory T cells in long-lasting Graves disease. TCRdb independently ran MiXCR on the multiplex PCR reads; one entry per CDR3 protein. This table holds 450,000 or so distinct CDR3 sequences, 20% to 25% found once. Sequencing used peripheral blood mononuclear cells (PBMCs), obtained when the disease was refractory, from a patient treated with antithyroid drugs. The receptors shown here come from a female donor with Graves disease. Both conserved end residues are trimmed from each CDR3. A D gene is named only where the DNA matches it firmly. The size entry is marked missing in some rows and otherwise reads once, few, many or a size class.

>.|TRBV12-3/TRBV12-4|many|TRBJ1-1
ASSYFNTEAF
>.|TRBV7-3|.|TRBJ2-2
ASADGRSGELF
>.|TRBV6-1|few|TRBJ1-1
ASSIIGGEAF
>.|TRBV18|.|TRBJ2-7
ASSKTDTSYEQY
>TRBD1|TRBV29-1|many|TRBJ2-5
SVERTGRETQY
>TRBD1|TRBV9|few|TRBJ1-5
ASSRTGDTYSNQPQH
>TRBD1|TRBV27|many|TRBJ2-7
ASSRSPTGVREQY
>TRBD1|TRBV28|many|TRBJ1-1
ASSRDRENTEAF
>.|TRBV6-5|few|TRBJ1-6
ASSYSAGLNSPLH
>TRBD1|TRBV7-3|.|TRBJ1-2
ASSSDRGDYGYT
>TRBD2|TRBV7-2|.|TRBJ2-5
ASSSPGGPGETQY
>TRBD2|TRBV6-1|many|TRBJ2-5
ASSPLAGAQETQY
>.|TRBV3-1|many|TRBJ2-7
ASTSGFPYEQY
>TRBD1|TRBV28|many|TRBJ1-3
ASREDRDSGNTIY
>TRBD1|TRBV5-4|.|TRBJ2-1
ASSSDRGLTNEQF
>.|TRBV3-1|.|TRBJ2-3
ASSQDLSRDMTSKY
>.|TRBV4-3|few|TRBJ2-5
ASSQEWLRRGETQY
>.|TRBV5-1|.|TRBJ2-2
ASSFRQAAGELF